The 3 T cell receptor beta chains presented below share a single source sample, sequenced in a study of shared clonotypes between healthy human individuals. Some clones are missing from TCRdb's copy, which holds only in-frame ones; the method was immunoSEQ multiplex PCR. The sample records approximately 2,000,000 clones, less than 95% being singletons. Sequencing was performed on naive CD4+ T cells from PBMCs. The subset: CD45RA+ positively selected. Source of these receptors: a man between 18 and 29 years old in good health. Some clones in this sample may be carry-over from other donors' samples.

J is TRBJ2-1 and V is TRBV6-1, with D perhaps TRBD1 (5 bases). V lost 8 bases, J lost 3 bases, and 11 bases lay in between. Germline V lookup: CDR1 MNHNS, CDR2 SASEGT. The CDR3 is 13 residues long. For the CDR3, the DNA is TGTGCCAGCGTAAACAGGTTCTACAATGAGCAGTTCTTC. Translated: CASVNRFYNEQFF.

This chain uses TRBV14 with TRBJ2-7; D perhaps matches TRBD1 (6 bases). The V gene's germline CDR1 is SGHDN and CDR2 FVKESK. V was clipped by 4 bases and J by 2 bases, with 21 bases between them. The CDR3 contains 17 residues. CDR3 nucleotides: TGTGCCAGCAGCCCAAGGGACATTGTCCTGAAAACCTACGAGCAGTACTTC. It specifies CASSPRDIVLKTYEQYF.

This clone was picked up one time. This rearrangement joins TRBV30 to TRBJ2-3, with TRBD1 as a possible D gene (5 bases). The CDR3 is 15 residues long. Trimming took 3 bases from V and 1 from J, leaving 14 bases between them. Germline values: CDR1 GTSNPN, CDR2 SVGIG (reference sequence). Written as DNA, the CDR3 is TGTGCCTGGAGGACCGCAGGGCTTGGCACAGATACGCAGTATTTT. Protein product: CAWRTAGLGTDTQYF. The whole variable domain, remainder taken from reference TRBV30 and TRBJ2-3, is SQTIHQWPATLVQPVGSPLSLECTVEGTSNPNLYWYRQAAGRGLQLLFYSVGIGQISSEVPQNLSASRPQDRQFILSSKKLLLSDSGFYLCAWRTAGLGTDTQYFGPGTRLTVL.